This TCR beta chain was sequenced during a study of blood T cell repertoires in COVID-19. Profiling relied on immunoSEQ multiplex PCR, and the TCRdb table lists in-frame clones only, not all of them. The repertoire holds roughly 80,000 clones, with around 90% as singletons. With V trimmed by 4 bases and J by 9 bases, 9 bases remained unmatched. Germline values: CDR1 SGDLS, CDR2 YYNGEE. The CDR3 totals 15 residues. What was sequenced was peripheral blood. The clonotype was recovered from a human donor in a cohort sampled during active COVID-19. V is TRBV9 and J is TRBJ2-1, with TRBD1 identical over 11 bases. For the CDR3, the DNA is TGTGCCAGCAGCACAAGGACAGGGGGCGAGGGTGAGCAGTTCTTC. Its protein is CASSTRTGGEGEQFF.